This T cell receptor beta chain is drawn from a study of Graves' ophthalmopathy and Graves' hyperthyroidism. TCR beta CDR3 regions were amplified from RNA transcripts. In the first round, RT-PCR was carried out with HTBI primers, and a multiplex PCR formed the second round. A single record per CDR3 protein comes from TCRdb applying MiXCR to the multiplex PCR reads. The sample yields about 740,000 distinct CDR3 sequences, roughly 41% seen once. The CDR3 runs 13 residues. Germline V gene lookup returns CDR1 SGHDN and CDR2 FVKESK. The V and J ends lost 0 bases and 3 bases respectively, with 2 bases between them.

This receptor was taken from an adult man with Graves' ophthalmopathy. Sequenced: peripheral blood. V is TRBV14 and J is TRBJ2-2; D not certain. Written as DNA, the CDR3 is TGTGCCAGCAGCCAAGAGCACACCGGGGAGCTGTTTTTT. Protein sequence: CASSQEHTGELFF.